The T cell receptor beta chain under discussion was sequenced for a study of cytomegalovirus exposure and HLA in healthy donors. Although they were nominally healthy when sampled, donors likely had unrecorded immune exposures. 13 Jbeta primers and 60 Vbeta primers were used for the PCR. TCRdb keeps only in-frame clones here, not all; method: immunoSEQ multiplex PCR. The sample includes 100,000 to 120,000 clones, approximately 81% of them seen just once. V shed 8 bases, J shed 6 bases, and the junction held 9 bases outside the gene matches. Germline CDR1 reads SEHNR; CDR2 reads FQNEAQ (reference sequence). The CDR3 is 15 residues long.

Sequencing used PBMCs. The gene calls are TRBV7-9 and TRBJ1-5; 11 bases line up with TRBD1. The clonotype comes from a man aged 25 to 40 in good health and CMV-seronegative. This CDR3 reads CASVNTGTGGQPQHF. In nucleotides, the CDR3 is TGTGCCAGCGTAAACACCGGGACAGGGGGTCAGCCCCAGCATTTT. Full variable domain (missing parts from reference TRBV7-9 and TRBJ1-5): DTGVSQNPRHKITKRGQNVTFRCDPISEHNRLYWYRQTLGQGPEFLTYFQNEAQLEKSRLLSDRFSAERPKGSFSTLEIQRTEQGDSAMYLCASVNTGTGGQPQHFGDGTRLSIL.